This T cell receptor beta chain stems from a study of brain T cells in children with intractable seizures. Only cases whose brain tissue showed the highest T cell transcript signatures were sequenced. The protocol was immunoSEQ multiplex PCR, while the TCRdb copy is restricted to in-frame clones and leaves out a portion. The sample records tens of thousands of clones, around 90% being singletons. The receptor was isolated from a girl aged 2-10 years with Rasmussen encephalitis and intractable seizures. The sample here was peripheral blood, taken at surgery.

The CDR3 coding sequence is TGTGCCAGCAGCAATGTATTTTCTAAGGGGTTCGACCCAGAGACCCAGTACTTC. Protein product: CASSNVFSKGFDPETQYF. V and J are TRBV21-1 and TRBJ2-5; whether TRBD1, the table's D call, matches the DNA was not checked. TRBV21-1 is assigned pseudogene status. The CDR3 loop spans 18 amino acids.